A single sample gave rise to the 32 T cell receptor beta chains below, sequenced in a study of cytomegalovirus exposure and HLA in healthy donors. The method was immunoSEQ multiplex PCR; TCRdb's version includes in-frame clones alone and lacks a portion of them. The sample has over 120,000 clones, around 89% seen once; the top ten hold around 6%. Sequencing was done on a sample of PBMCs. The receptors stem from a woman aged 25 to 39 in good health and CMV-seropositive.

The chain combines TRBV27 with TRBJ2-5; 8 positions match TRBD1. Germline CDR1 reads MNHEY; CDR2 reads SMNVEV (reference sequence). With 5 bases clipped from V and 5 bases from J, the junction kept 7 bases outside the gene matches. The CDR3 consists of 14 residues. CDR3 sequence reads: CASSRQGAKETQYF. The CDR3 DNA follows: TGTGCCAGCAGTCGTCAGGGGGCGAAGGAGACCCAGTACTTC.

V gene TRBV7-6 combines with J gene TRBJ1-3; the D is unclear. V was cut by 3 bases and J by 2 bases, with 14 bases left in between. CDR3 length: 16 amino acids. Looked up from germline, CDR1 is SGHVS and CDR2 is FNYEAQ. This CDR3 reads CASSFAGYSPGNTIYF. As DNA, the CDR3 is TGTGCCAGCAGCTTTGCGGGGTACTCGCCTGGAAACACCATATATTTT.

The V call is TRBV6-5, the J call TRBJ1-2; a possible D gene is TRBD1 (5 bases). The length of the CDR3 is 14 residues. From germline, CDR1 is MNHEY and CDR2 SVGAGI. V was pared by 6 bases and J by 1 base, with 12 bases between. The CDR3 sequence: CASREGQNNYGYTF. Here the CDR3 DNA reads TGTGCCAGCAGGGAGGGGCAAAATAACTATGGCTACACCTTC.

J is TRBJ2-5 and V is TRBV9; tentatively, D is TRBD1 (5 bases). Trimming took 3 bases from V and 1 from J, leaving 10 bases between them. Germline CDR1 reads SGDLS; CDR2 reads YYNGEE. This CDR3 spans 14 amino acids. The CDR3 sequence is CASSGTPTQETQYF. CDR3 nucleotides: TGTGCCAGCAGCGGGACACCTACCCAAGAGACCCAGTACTTC.

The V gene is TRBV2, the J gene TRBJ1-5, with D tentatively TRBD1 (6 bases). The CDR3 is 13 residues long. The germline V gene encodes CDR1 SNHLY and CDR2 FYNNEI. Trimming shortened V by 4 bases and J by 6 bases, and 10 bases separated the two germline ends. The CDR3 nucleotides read TGTGCCAGCAGTGGGGGGGGCATTCAGCCCCAGCATTTT. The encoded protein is CASSGGGIQPQHF.

The CDR3 DNA reads as TGTGCCAGCAGTTTCGGGGGTTTTAGTAGCTACACCTTC. Protein product: CASSFGGFSSYTF. The J gene is TRBJ1-2, the V gene TRBV27; TRBD1 might be the D (5 bases). The CDR3 spans 13 residues. CDR1 is MNHEY and CDR2 is SMNVEV in the germline V gene (reference sequence). Between the trimmed V and J ends, which lost 3 bases and 9 bases, there was a span of 14 bases.

The CDR3 DNA sequence: TGTGCCAGCAGCTCCAGACAGGGGGATGAAAAACTGTTTTTT. Translated: CASSSRQGDEKLFF. This chain links TRBV5-5 with TRBJ1-4; the match to TRBD1 covers 9 bases. J lost 6 bases, V lost 3 bases, and 3 bases had no gene match. CDR1 is SGHKS, CDR2 YYEKEE, per germline (reference sequence). This CDR3 comprises 14 residues.

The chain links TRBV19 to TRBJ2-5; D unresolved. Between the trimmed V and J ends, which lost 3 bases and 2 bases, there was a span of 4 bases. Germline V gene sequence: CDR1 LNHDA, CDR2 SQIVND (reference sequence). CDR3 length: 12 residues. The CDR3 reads CASSMRQETQYF. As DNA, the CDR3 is TGTGCCAGTAGTATGAGGCAAGAGACCCAGTACTTC.

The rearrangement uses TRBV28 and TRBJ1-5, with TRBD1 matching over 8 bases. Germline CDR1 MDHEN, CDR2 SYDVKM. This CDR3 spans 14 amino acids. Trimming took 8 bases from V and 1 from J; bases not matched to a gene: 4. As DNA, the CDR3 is TGTGCCAGCCGACAGGGGTCGAGCAATCAGCCCCAGCATTTT. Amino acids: CASRQGSSNQPQHF.

Written as DNA, the CDR3 is TGTGCCAGCAGACTCGGGGGGGGGAGCTACAATGAGCAGTTCTTC. Protein product: CASRLGGGSYNEQFF. The V and J genes are TRBV6-5 and TRBJ2-1; 8 bases are a match to TRBD2. In germline, CDR1 is MNHEY, CDR2 SVGAGI. The CDR3 has 15 residues. J gave up 3 bases and V 6 bases, and 7 bases lay outside the gene matches.

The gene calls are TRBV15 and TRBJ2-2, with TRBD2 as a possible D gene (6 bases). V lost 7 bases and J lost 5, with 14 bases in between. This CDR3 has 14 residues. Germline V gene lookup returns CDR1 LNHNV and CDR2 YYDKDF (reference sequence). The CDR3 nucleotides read TGTGCCACCAAGAGAGGAGGGACGACCGGGGAGCTGTTTTTT. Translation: CATKRGGTTGELFF. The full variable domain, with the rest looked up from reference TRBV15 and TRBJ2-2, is DAMVIQNPRYQVTQFGKPVTLSCSQTLNHNVMYWYQQKSSQAPKLLFHYYDKDFNNEADTPDNFQSRRPNTSFCFLDIRSPGLGDTAMYLCATKRGGTTGELFFGEGSRLTVL.

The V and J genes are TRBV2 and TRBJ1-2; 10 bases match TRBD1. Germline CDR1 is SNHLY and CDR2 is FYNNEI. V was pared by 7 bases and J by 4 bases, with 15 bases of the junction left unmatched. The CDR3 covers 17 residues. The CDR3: CASNSRDRGPSSYGYTF. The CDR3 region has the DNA TGTGCCAGCAACTCCCGGGACAGGGGACCCTCTAGCTATGGCTACACCTTC.

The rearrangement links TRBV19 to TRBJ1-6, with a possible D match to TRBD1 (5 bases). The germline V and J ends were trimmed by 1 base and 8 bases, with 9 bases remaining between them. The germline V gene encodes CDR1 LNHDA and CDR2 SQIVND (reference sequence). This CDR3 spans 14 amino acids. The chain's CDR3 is CASSIVGRDSPLHF. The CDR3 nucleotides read TGTGCCAGTAGTATAGTGGGCAGGGATTCACCCCTCCACTTT.

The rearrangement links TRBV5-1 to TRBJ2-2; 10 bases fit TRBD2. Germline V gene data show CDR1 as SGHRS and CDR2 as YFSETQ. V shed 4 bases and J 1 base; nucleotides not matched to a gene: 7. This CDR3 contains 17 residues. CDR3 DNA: TGCGCCAGCAGCCCGCGTAGGACTAGCGGGAACACCGGGGAGCTGTTTTTT. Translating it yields CASSPRRTSGNTGELFF. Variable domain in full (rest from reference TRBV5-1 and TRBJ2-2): KAGVTQTPRYLIKTRGQQVTLSCSPISGHRSVSWYQQTPGQGLQFLFEYFSETQRNKGNFPGRFSGRQFSNSRSEMNVSTLELGDSALYLCASSPRRTSGNTGELFFGEGSRLTVL.

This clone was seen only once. CDR3: CASTRSGGGANVLTF. DNA for the CDR3: TGTGCCAGCACCCGTTCTGGAGGAGGGGCCAACGTCCTGACTTTC. This chain connects TRBV6-6 to TRBJ2-6; weak D call: TRBD2 (5 bases). V lost 7 bases and J lost 4, with 14 bases in between. Germline values: CDR1 MNHNY, CDR2 SVGAGI (reference sequence). This CDR3 comprises 15 residues.

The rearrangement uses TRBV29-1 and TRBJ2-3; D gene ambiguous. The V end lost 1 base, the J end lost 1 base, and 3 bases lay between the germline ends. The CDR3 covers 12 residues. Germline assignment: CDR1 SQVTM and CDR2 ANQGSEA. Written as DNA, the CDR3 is TGCAGCGTTGAAGGCGGCACAGATACGCAGTATTTT. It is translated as CSVEGGTDTQYF.

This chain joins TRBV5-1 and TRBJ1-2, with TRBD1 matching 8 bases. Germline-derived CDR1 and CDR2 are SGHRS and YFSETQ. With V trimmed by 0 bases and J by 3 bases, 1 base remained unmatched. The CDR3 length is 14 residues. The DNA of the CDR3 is TGCGCCAGCAGCTTGGCGGGACAGGACTATGGCTACACCTTC. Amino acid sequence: CASSLAGQDYGYTF.

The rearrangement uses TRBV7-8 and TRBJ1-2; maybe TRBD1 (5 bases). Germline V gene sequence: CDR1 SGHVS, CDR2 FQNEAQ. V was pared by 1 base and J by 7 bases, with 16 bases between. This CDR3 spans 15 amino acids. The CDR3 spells CASSLEGRVKGGYTF. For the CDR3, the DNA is TGTGCCAGCAGCTTAGAGGGGAGGGTAAAAGGTGGCTACACCTTC.

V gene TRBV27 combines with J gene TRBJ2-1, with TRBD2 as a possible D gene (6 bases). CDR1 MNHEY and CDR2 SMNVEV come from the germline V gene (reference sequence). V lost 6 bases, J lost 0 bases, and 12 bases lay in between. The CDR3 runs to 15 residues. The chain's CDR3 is CASRRDLSSYNEQFF. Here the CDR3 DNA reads TGTGCCAGCAGACGGGACTTAAGCTCCTACAATGAGCAGTTCTTC.

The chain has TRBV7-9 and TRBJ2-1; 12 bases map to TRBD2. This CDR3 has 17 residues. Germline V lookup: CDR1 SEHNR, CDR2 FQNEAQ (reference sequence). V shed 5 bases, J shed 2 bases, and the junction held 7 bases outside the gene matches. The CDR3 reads CASSPSRLAGAYNEQFF. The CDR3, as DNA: TGTGCCAGCAGCCCCTCCCGACTAGCGGGGGCCTACAATGAGCAGTTCTTC.

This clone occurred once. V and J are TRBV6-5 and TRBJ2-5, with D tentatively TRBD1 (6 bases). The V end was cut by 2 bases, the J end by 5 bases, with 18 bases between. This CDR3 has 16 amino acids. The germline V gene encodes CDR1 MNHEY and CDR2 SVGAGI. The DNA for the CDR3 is TGTGCCAGCAGTTACGGGGGCTCTAGATTTGTGGAGACCCAGTACTTC. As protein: CASSYGGSRFVETQYF.

The CDR3 reads CASSERGEGRETQYF. CDR3 bases: TGCGCCAGCAGTGAGCGGGGGGAGGGACGGGAGACCCAGTACTTC. The chain combines TRBV10-2 with TRBJ2-5, with 7 bases lining up with TRBD2. Germline-derived CDR1 and CDR2 are WSHSY and SAAADI. Germline trimming cut 2 bases from V and 5 bases from J; bases unmatched to any gene: 8. There are 15 residues in the CDR3.

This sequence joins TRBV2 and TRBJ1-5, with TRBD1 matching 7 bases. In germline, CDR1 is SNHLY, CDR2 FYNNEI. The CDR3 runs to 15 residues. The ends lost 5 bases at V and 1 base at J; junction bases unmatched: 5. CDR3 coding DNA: TGTGCCAGCAGTTATTTGACAGGGAGCAATCAGCCCCAGCATTTT. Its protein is CASSYLTGSNQPQHF.

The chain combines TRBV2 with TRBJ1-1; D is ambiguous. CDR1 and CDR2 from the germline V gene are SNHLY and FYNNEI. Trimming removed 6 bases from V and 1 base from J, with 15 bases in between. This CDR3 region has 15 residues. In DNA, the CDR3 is TGTGCCAGCAGGCAAGCGGGTGACCCGAACACTGAAGCTTTCTTT. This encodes CASRQAGDPNTEAFF.

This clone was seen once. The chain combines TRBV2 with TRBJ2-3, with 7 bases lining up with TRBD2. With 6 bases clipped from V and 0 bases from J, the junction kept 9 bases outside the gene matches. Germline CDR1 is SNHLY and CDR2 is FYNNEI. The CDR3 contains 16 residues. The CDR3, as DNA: TGTGCCAGCAGGATTAGCGGGCAGGTTAGCACAGATACGCAGTATTTT. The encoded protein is CASRISGQVSTDTQYF.

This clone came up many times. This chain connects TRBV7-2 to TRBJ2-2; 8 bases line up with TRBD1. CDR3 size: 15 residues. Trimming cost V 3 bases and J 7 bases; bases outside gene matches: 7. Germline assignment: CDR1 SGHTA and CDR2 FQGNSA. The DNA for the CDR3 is TGTGCCAGCAGCTTGGTACAGGGGGGTGGCGGGGAGCTGTTTTTT. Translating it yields CASSLVQGGGGELFF. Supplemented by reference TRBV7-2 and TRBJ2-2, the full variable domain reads GAGVSQSPSNKVTEKGKDVELRCDPISGHTALYWYRQSLGQGLEFLIYFQGNSAPDKSGLPSDRFSAERTGGSVSTLTIQRTQQEDSAVYLCASSLVQGGGGELFFGEGSRLTVL.

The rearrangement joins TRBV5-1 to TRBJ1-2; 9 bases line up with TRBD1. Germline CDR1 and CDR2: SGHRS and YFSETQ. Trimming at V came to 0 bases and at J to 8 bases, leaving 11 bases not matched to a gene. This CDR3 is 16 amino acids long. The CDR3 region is CASSLGYRDRDYGYTF. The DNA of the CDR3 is TGCGCCAGCAGCTTGGGGTACCGGGACAGGGATTACGGCTACACCTTC.

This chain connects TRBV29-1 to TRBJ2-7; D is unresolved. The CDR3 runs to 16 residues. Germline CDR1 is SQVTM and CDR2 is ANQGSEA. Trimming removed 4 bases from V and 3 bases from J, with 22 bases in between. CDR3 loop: CSVAPLPGSPVYEQYF. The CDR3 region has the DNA TGCAGCGTTGCACCCCTCCCCGGGTCACCTGTCTACGAGCAGTACTTC.

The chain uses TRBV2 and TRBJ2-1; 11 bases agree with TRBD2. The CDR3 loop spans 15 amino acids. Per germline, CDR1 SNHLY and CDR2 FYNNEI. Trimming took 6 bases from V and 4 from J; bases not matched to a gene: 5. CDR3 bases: TGTGCCAGCAGCATTACTAGCGGGAGTTACAATGAGCAGTTCTTC. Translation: CASSITSGSYNEQFF.

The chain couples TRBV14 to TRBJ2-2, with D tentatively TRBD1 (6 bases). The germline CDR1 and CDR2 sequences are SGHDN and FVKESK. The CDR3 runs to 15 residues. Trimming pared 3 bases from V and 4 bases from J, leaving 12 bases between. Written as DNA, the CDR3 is TGTGCCAGCAGCCAGGCCCAGGGGCCCACCGGGGAGCTGTTTTTT. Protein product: CASSQAQGPTGELFF.

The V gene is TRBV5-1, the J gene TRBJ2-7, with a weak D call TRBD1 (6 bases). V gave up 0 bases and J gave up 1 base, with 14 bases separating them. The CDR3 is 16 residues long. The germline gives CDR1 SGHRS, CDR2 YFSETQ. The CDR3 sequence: CASSLARGLGSYEQYF. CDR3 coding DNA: TGCGCCAGCAGCTTGGCCAGGGGCTTAGGTTCCTACGAGCAGTACTTC.

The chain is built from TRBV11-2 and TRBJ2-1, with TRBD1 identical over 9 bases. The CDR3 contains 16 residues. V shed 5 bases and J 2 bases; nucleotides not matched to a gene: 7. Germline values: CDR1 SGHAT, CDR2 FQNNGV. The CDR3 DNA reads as TGTGCCAGCAGCCGATCGGACAGGGGCGCCTACAATGAGCAGTTCTTC. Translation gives CASSRSDRGAYNEQFF.